The 13 T cell receptor beta chains below all came from one sample that was sequenced in a study of cytomegalovirus exposure and HLA in healthy donors. The PCR employed 60 Vbeta primers together with 13 Jbeta primers. Libraries were prepared by immunoSEQ multiplex PCR; TCRdb keeps only in-frame clonotypes and omits some of them. Here the sample spans approximately 160,000 clones, about 80% being singletons. The sample was PBMCs. These receptor sequences come from a man aged 35-49 years in good health and CMV-seronegative.

This clone showed up just once. The chain combines TRBV28 with TRBJ1-2, with D possibly matching TRBD1 (6 bases). Trimming removed 6 bases at V and 8 bases at J, with 19 bases between. Germline CDR1 and CDR2: MDHEN and SYDVKM. The CDR3 loop spans 14 amino acids. The DNA for the CDR3 is TGTGCCAGCAGCCCCCAGACAGGAATGAGGGGCTACACCTTC. Translating it yields CASSPQTGMRGYTF.

The V call is TRBV7-3, the J call TRBJ2-1, with TRBD2 as a possible D gene (7 bases). V was shortened by 5 bases and J by 3 bases, with 17 bases between the two germline ends. Germline V gene data show CDR1 as SGHTA and CDR2 as FQGTGA. The CDR3 runs to 16 residues. The CDR3 sequence: CASSTRRGGNYNEQFF. In DNA form, the CDR3 reads TGTGCCAGCAGCACAAGAAGGGGGGGGAACTACAATGAGCAGTTCTTC.

The V and J genes are TRBV15 and TRBJ1-2, with unresolved D. Trimming took off 0 bases at V and 4 bases at J, with 6 bases between the two ends. Germline V lookup: CDR1 LNHNV, CDR2 YYDKDF (reference sequence). The CDR3 is made up of 13 amino acids. In DNA, the CDR3 is TGTGCCACCAGCAGAGATGGGAGCTATGGCTACACCTTC. This gives the protein CATSRDGSYGYTF.

The rearrangement uses TRBV6-6 and TRBJ2-2; 7 nucleotides agree with TRBD2. The CDR3 loop spans 14 amino acids. Germline V gene lookup returns CDR1 MNHNY and CDR2 SVGAGI (reference sequence). Trimming cost V 3 bases and J 7 bases; bases outside gene matches: 5. The CDR3 bases are TGTGCCAGCAGTTATGGACTAGGCGTCGGGGAGCTGTTTTTT. Its translation is CASSYGLGVGELFF.

The rearrangement uses TRBV7-3 and TRBJ1-3, with D maybe TRBD1 (5 bases). The V gene lost 2 bases and the J gene lost 1 base, with 6 bases spanning the gap. This CDR3 comprises 14 residues. Germline V gives CDR1 SGHTA, CDR2 FQGTGA. CDR3 bases: TGTGCCAGCAGCTTACAGGGTTCTGGAAACACCATATATTTT. Translation: CASSLQGSGNTIYF. Full variable domain (outside the CDR3, taken from reference TRBV7-3 and TRBJ1-3): GAGVSQTPSNKVTEKGKYVELRCDPISGHTALYWYRQSLGQGPEFLIYFQGTGAADDSGLPNDRFFAVRPEGSVSTLKIQRTERGDSAVYLCASSLQGSGNTIYFGEGSWLTVV.

The chain carries TRBV7-9 and TRBJ2-1; D may be TRBD1 (7 bases). Between the trimmed V and J ends, which lost 5 bases and 5 bases, there was a span of 16 bases. CDR3 length: 15 amino acids. CDR1 and CDR2 (germline): SEHNR, FQNEAQ (reference sequence). The CDR3 loop is CASSLEGQLDNEQFF. The CDR3 nucleotides read TGTGCCAGCAGCCTGGAGGGACAGTTGGACAATGAGCAGTTCTTC.

The chain recombines TRBV6-4 with TRBJ2-1, with a tentative D call TRBD2 (6 bases). This CDR3 has 15 residues. Trimming removed 6 bases from V and 0 bases from J, with 12 bases in between. Germline V gene lookup returns CDR1 MRHNA and CDR2 SNTAGT. The CDR3 spells CASRLLANSYNEQFF. CDR3 coding DNA: TGTGCCAGCAGATTACTAGCCAACTCCTACAATGAGCAGTTCTTC.

The genes are TRBV4-1 and TRBJ1-4; D possibly corresponds to TRBD1 (6 bases). The V gene's germline CDR1 is MGHRA and CDR2 YSYEKL. CDR3 length equals 15 residues. Trimming took 0 bases from V and 8 from J, leaving 13 bases between them. The CDR3, as DNA: TGCGCCAGCAGCCAAGATCGGGGGGCGAACGAAAAACTGTTTTTT. Translating gives CASSQDRGANEKLFF.

This rearrangement joins TRBV5-4 to TRBJ2-7, with D maybe TRBD1 (5 bases). With 3 bases removed from V and 4 bases from J, the gap between germline ends came to 17 bases. Germline V CDR1 and CDR2: SGHNT, YYREEE (reference sequence). The CDR3 covers 15 residues. CDR3 in amino acids: CASSSWGLSPYEQYF. The CDR3, as DNA: TGTGCCAGCAGCTCCTGGGGCCTCTCCCCGTACGAGCAGTACTTC.

This clone was counted once. V and J are TRBV2 and TRBJ2-2, with D perhaps TRBD2 (6 bases). Per the germline V gene, CDR1 is SNHLY and CDR2 is FYNNEI. Trimming removed 7 bases from V and 2 bases from J, with 11 bases in between. This CDR3 region has 14 residues. CDR3 in amino acids: CASKEGTNTGELFF. Written as DNA, the CDR3 is TGTGCCAGCAAAGAGGGGACTAACACCGGGGAGCTGTTTTTT.

The gene calls are TRBV23-1 and TRBJ2-7; 7 bases map to TRBD1. TRBV23-1 is reported as an ORF; its role is uncertain. The CDR3 is 13 amino acids. The ends lost 9 bases at V and 1 base at J; junction bases unmatched: 6. The CDR3 bases are TGCGCCAGGAGACAGGGAGCTTCCTACGAGCAGTACGTC. Its protein product is CARRQGASYEQYV.

V is TRBV30 and J is TRBJ2-6, with D perhaps TRBD2 (6 bases). The CDR3 consists of 14 residues. Trimming took off 5 bases at V and 2 bases at J, with 10 bases between the two ends. Germline-derived CDR1 and CDR2 are GTSNPN and SVGIG (reference sequence). This chain's CDR3 is CAWDGGTGANVLTF. In DNA, the CDR3 is TGTGCCTGGGACGGGGGAACTGGGGCCAACGTCCTGACTTTC.

The chain combines TRBV9 with TRBJ1-2, with unresolved D. The germline V and J ends were trimmed by 4 bases and 6 bases, with 10 bases remaining between them. Germline values: CDR1 SGDLS, CDR2 YYNGEE. This CDR3 has 12 amino acids. CDR3 DNA: TGTGCCAGCAGCTCGGGATCCCATGGCTACACCTTC. It encodes CASSSGSHGYTF.